This T cell receptor beta chain was obtained from a study of shared clonotypes between healthy human individuals. The CDR3 contains 12 residues. The germline CDR1 and CDR2 sequences are LNHDA and SQIVND (reference sequence). The V and J ends lost 2 bases and 6 bases respectively, with 8 bases between them. Generated by immunoSEQ multiplex PCR, the TCRdb table keeps only in-frame clones and is missing some. In the table there are millions of clones, approximately 94% of which are singletons. This clone is a singleton in its sample. Naive CD8 cells lacked CD45RO, underwent positive selection for CCR7 and left out terminally differentiated effector memory CD45RA+ cells.

The chain combines TRBV19 with TRBJ2-7; D could derive from TRBD1 or TRBD2 (5 bases each). This receptor was obtained from a man aged 18-30 years in good health. Sequencing used naive CD8+ T cells sorted from blood. CDR3 in amino acids: CASSIIGGEQYF. DNA for the CDR3: TGTGCCAGTAGTATAATTGGGGGCGAGCAGTACTTC.